This T cell receptor beta chain was identified in a study of T-cell memory formation after mild COVID-19. Using its own MiXCR run on the 5' RACE reads, TCRdb lists one record per CDR3 protein. The sample lists around 140,000 distinct CDR3 sequences, about 5.7% occurring once. In its sample, this clonotype was seen a few times. Germline V gene data show CDR1 as DFQATT and CDR2 as SNEGSKA (reference sequence). V lost 5 bases and J lost 1, with 8 bases in between. This CDR3 comprises 13 residues. The V and J genes are TRBV20-1 and TRBJ1-4; no reliable D call. This TCR came from an adult woman who had mild COVID-19 (a few samples of this study predate the infection). Cell type and time point are not known. Sequenced sample: PBMCs or a T cell subset sorted from them (not recorded which). The CDR3 here is CSAGAVTNEKLFF. The CDR3, as DNA: TGCAGTGCTGGAGCCGTAACTAATGAAAAACTGTTTTTT.